This TCR beta chain emerged from a study of Siglec-9 on CD8 T cells in melanoma. Study-wide results and limits: In melanoma tumors, a Siglec-9-marked effector memory CD8+ subset reportedly appeared to accumulate.

This CDR3 is built from 22 residues. The V end was cut by 0 bases, the J end by 0 bases, with 28 bases between. Looked up from germline, CDR1 is SGDLS and CDR2 is YYNGEE. The data were produced by immunoSEQ multiplex PCR, yet TCRdb's version contains in-frame clones alone and is incomplete. The sample holds tens of thousands of clones; more than 80% are singletons and the top ten take almost 6%. About this clone: Its cognate antigen is unknown.

The chain is built from TRBV9 and TRBJ1-5; D unresolved. The material sequenced was Siglec-9- CD8+ T cells sorted from blood. The source of this sequence is a human donor in good health. The chain's CDR3 is CASSVETSHTHDALCSNQPQHF. In DNA, the CDR3 is TGTGCCAGCAGCGTAGAGACCAGCCACACTCATGATGCACTGTGTAGCAATCAGCCCCAGCATTTT.